A single T cell receptor beta chain is shown here with its context. The sample originates from a study of radiation and T cells in renal cell carcinoma. Time point described: blood 4 weeks post-SBRT, at nephrectomy. As to treatment: 15 Gy SBRT to primary tumor, nephrectomy 4 weeks later. Nephrectomy followed 15 Gy stereotactic body radiation by 4 weeks. Only in-frame clones appear in the TCRdb table, and some are missing; sequencing was by immunoSEQ multiplex PCR. The data hold about 76,000 clones, with 80% to 90% observed a single time. Germline V gene lookup returns CDR1 SGHTA and CDR2 FQGNSA. CDR3 length: 14 residues. V was trimmed by 4 bases and J by 6 bases, leaving 15 bases between them.

The TCR was taken from a woman aged 70-85 years with renal cell carcinoma. The sample was blood, taken from a patient whose treatment included radiotherapy and nephrectomy. This chain links TRBV7-2 with TRBJ1-1, with a possible D match to TRBD1 (5 bases). The DNA for the CDR3 is TGTGCCAGCAGCTCACGAGCGGGGACGCCTGAAGCTTTCTTT. This encodes CASSSRAGTPEAFF. The complete variable domain, with remaining parts taken from reference TRBV7-2 and TRBJ1-1, reads GAGVSQSPSNKVTEKGKDVELRCDPISGHTALYWYRQSLGQGLEFLIYFQGNSAPDKSGLPSDRFSAERTGGSVSTLTIQRTQQEDSAVYLCASSSRAGTPEAFFGQGTRLTVV.